The TCR beta chain described here comes from a study of T cells in Graves' hyperthyroidism and ophthalmopathy. CDR1 and CDR2 (germline): MDHEN, SYDVKM. V lost 2 bases and J lost 5, with 13 bases in between. This CDR3 spans 15 amino acids. Amplification of TCR beta CDR3 regions used RNA as the template. TCR CDR3 regions were first amplified by RT-PCR with HTBI primers. TCRdb reanalysed the multiplex PCR reads using MiXCR and keeps one entry per CDR3 protein. Of about 640,000 distinct CDR3 sequences in the sample, less than 25% are singletons; the top ten hold roughly 30%. The chain has TRBV28 and TRBJ2-1; TRBD1 or TRBD2 may be the D gene (6 bases each). The receptor's source is a young man with Graves' ophthalmopathy. Specimen: blood. The CDR3 region is CASSLGGQKNNEQFF. The CDR3, as DNA: TGTGCCAGCAGTTTAGGGGGGCAGAAAAACAATGAGCAGTTCTTC.